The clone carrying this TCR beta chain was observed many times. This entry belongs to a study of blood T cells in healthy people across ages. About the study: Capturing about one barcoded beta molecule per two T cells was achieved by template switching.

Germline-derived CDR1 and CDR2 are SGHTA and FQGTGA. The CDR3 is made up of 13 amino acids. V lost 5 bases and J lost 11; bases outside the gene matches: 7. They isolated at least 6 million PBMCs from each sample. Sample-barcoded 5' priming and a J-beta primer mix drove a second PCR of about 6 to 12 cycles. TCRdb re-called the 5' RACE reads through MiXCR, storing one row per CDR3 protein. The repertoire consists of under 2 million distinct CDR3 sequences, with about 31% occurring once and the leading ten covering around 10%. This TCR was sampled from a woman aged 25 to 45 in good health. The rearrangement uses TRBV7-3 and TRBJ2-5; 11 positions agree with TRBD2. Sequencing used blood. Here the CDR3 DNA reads TGTGCCAGCAGCACAACTAGCGGGGGTAGGCAGTACTTC. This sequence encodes CASSTTSGGRQYF.